The 5 T cell receptor beta chains given below trace back to one sample, sequenced in a study of T cell responses to AZD1222 COVID-19 vaccine. Assay used: immunoSEQ multiplex PCR; TCRdb lists only in-frame clones, some missing. This table has fewer than 200,000 clones, around 94% appearing once. The sequences come from peripheral blood, collected on day 0 of AZD1222 vaccination. The receptors come from an adult in good health.

The V and J genes are TRBV6-5 and TRBJ2-1; no clear D gene. CDR3 length: 15 residues. CDR1 and CDR2 from the germline V gene are MNHEY and SVGAGI. V lost 0 bases, J lost 1 base, and 7 bases lay in between. The chain's CDR3 is CASSYSIGSYNEQFF. For the CDR3, the DNA is TGTGCCAGCAGTTACTCGATTGGATCCTACAATGAGCAGTTCTTC.

The chain combines TRBV5-1 with TRBJ2-7; maybe TRBD1 (5 bases). Trimming shortened V by 0 bases and J by 6 bases, and 16 bases separated the two germline ends. This CDR3 contains 15 residues. Germline V gene sequence: CDR1 SGHRS, CDR2 YFSETQ. Written as DNA, the CDR3 is TGCGCCAGCAGCTTGGAAGATACAGGCATCGGCGAGCAGTACTTC. Amino acids: CASSLEDTGIGEQYF.

The V and J genes are TRBV28 and TRBJ2-5; 9 bases are shared with TRBD2. CDR3 size: 16 residues. Germline V gene sequence: CDR1 MDHEN, CDR2 SYDVKM. Losses at the gene ends were 3 bases for V and 4 bases for J; bases not matched to a gene: 9. The CDR3 loop reads CASSFRLAGTLETQYF. The CDR3 nucleotides read TGTGCCAGCAGTTTTAGGCTAGCGGGAACCTTAGAGACCCAGTACTTC.

The J gene is TRBJ2-3, the V gene TRBV28; D gene unclear. The CDR3 totals 14 residues. V lost 6 bases to trimming and J lost 0 bases, with 10 bases between them. In germline, CDR1 is MDHEN, CDR2 SYDVKM. DNA for the CDR3: TGTGCCAGCAGCCTTCTCAGAAGCACAGATACGCAGTATTTT. This sequence encodes CASSLLRSTDTQYF.

The chain links TRBV25-1 to TRBJ2-2, with D perhaps given as TRBD1 or TRBD2 (6 bases each). This CDR3 has 16 amino acids. The germline CDR1 and CDR2 sequences are MGHDK and SYGVNS. V was cut by 1 base and J by 7 bases, with 16 bases left in between. CDR3 loop: CASSELPPGAIGELFF. As DNA, the CDR3 is TGTGCCAGCAGTGAATTACCGCCGGGGGCGATCGGGGAGCTGTTTTTT.